This T cell receptor beta chain originates from a study of blood T cell repertoires in COVID-19. At the level of the study: PBMCs, B-cell-depleted T cells, or T cells were the source of the cDNA or gDNA that made up the material.

Original processing notes: Scientists estimated how many nucleated cells there were by amplifying reference gene primers. Generated by immunoSEQ multiplex PCR, the TCRdb table keeps only in-frame clones and is missing some. V and J calls and clone size are as listed in that table; D and trimming were resolved from the DNA. The table lists about 200,000 clones, approximately 80% of them singletons, with roughly 5% in the top ten. Germline values: CDR1 SEHNR, CDR2 FQNEAQ (reference sequence). V lost 0 bases, J lost 2 bases, and 3 bases stayed unmatched. The CDR3 contains 15 residues. The clonotype originates from an older woman with acute COVID-19. Input material: PBMCs or T cells enriched from blood (not recorded which). The V gene is TRBV7-9, the J gene TRBJ2-7; 8 bases fit TRBD1. The chain's CDR3 is CASSLARTGTYEQYF. For the CDR3, the DNA is TGTGCCAGCAGCTTAGCGAGGACAGGGACCTACGAGCAGTACTTC.